This TCR beta chain appears in the sequencing data of a study of blood T cell repertoires in COVID-19. Study-wide context: Spain, Italy and the United States supplied samples that represented acute and convalescent COVID-19. Nucleic acid was either cDNA or gDNA, and it came from T cells, B-cell-depleted T cells, or PBMCs.

Per the original data handling: Scientists estimated how many nucleated cells there were by amplifying reference gene primers. Profiling relied on immunoSEQ multiplex PCR, and the TCRdb table lists in-frame clones only, not all of them. The D gene and trimming were derived from the DNA, and the V and J assignments and clone size from that table. The data contain approximately 52,000 clones, 85% of them singletons. The sequenced sample was peripheral blood. The receptor was derived from a human donor in a cohort sampled during active COVID-19.

In nucleotides, the CDR3 is TGTGCCAGCAGCCCCTCGTTACTAGCGGGAATAAATGAGCAGTTCTTC. This translates into CASSPSLLAGINEQFF. The V call is TRBV14, the J call TRBJ2-1, with 10 positions matching TRBD2. Looked up from germline, CDR1 is SGHDN and CDR2 is FVKESK. This CDR3 contains 16 residues. The V gene end was trimmed by 4 bases and the J gene end by 7 bases; junction bases not matched to a gene: 10.